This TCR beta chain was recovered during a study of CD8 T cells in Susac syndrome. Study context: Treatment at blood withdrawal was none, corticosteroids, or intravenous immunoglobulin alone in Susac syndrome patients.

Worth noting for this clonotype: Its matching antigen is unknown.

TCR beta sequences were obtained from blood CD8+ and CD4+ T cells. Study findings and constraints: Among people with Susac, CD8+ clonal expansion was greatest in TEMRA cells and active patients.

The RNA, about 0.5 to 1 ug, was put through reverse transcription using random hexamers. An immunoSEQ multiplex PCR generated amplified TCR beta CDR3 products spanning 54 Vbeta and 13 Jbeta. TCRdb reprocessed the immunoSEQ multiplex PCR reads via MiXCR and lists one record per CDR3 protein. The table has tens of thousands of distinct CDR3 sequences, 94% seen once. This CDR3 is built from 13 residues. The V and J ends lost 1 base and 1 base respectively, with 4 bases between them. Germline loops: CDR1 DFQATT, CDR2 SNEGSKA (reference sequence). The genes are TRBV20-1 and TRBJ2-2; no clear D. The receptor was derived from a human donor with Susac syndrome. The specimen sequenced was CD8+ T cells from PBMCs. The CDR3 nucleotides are TGCAGTGCTAGAGCGCTGAACACCGGGGAGCTGTTTTTT. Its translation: CSARALNTGELFF.